This TCR beta chain was sequenced for a study of cytomegalovirus exposure and HLA in healthy donors (dated by TCRdb to about 2017). A note on the overall study: In an earlier analysis of some 550 of the donors, 250 to 350 Gb of sequence data and 117 million unique TCR beta sequences from 150 million to 200 million T cells were reported. The study aimed to test whether cataloging public T cell receptors could reveal signatures of past pathogen exposure. A later analysis re-analyzed previously published TCR beta repertoires from 666 donors and added high-resolution HLA genotyping to study TCR occurrence patterns. In the later analysis, no new phenotypic data were used to find candidate immune exposures; instead, reliance was placed on TCR beta sequences and their occurrence across donors. The T cell repertoires of several hundred subjects were profiled by immunosequencing and related to cytomegalovirus serostatus. Because of strong linkage in the cohort, roughly five DR-DQ haplotypes were treated as single units for association and clustering. Along with the roughly 700-subject first cohort, a separate validation cohort of some 130 different subjects was used. High-throughput TCR immunosequencing, statistical association of individual TCRs with disease status, and machine learning were combined to predict cytomegalovirus infection status. Across some 400 genotyped donors of the cohort, an average of about 240,000 unique TCR beta nucleotide sequences per donor were sequenced, and 15% to 20% of those sequences were non-productive. An earlier analysis of several hundred of the donors applied high-throughput TCR beta sequencing to assess whether each TCR beta V gene segment acted as functional or pseudogenic. An early release covering approximately 600 HLA-typed donors comprised 250 to 350 gigabases of sequencing data and around 85 million unique TCR sequences. Every repertoire in the discovery cohort had been generated on one and the same sequencing platform. The number of typed donors differed by locus: roughly 629-630 for A, B, C, DRB1 and DQB1; 500 to 550 for DQA1; 606 for DPA1; and some 430 for DPB1. Alongside the repertoire data, information on donor age, sex, ethnicity and CMV serostatus was compiled. Of the 398 genotyped donors, 65% to 90% fell in the genetic ancestry cluster associated with self-reported Caucasian donors. HLA typing included class I and class II loci at four-digit resolution. Genome-wide SNP genotypes for about 65% of the 666 donors were used in a later genetic analysis, which treated that subset as a discovery cohort. Results the study describes overall, beyond this receptor: The authors suggested that the approach could potentially be generalized to other disease states and immunological phenotypes. HLA typing was unavailable for some donors at each locus, so association tests used only the typed subset. Compared with the roughly 670-donor mean, donors in an Asian-associated ancestry cluster had fewer N-insertions in productive TCRs, according to a later genetic analysis. A later analysis reported that several top co-occurrence clusters appeared linked to parvovirus B19, influenza, CMV and Epstein-Barr virus. The classifier was reported to diagnose cytomegalovirus status with high specificity and sensitivity in both the original cohort and the validation cohort. In this cohort, only TCR beta chains were sequenced, and detectable features were limited by the absence of alpha or paired-chain data. Some IMGT-functional V segments, including TRBV6-2 and TRBV6-3, could not be distinguished by the 87-base-pair reads and were therefore excluded. The earlier analysis of fewer than 750 of the donors excluded 15 to 20 rarely observed V segments, including chromosome 9 orphons, because counts were too low. In the study, roughly 160 TCR beta chains were listed as associated with cytomegalovirus. In a later analysis, over 15,000 TCR beta sequences were associated with specific HLA alleles at a false discovery rate of 0.05. While some public TCRs were present in many individuals, most TCR sequences turned up only very rarely across donors. V-gene and J-gene trimming of TCR beta chains was associated with a missense DCLRE1C variant in a later genetic analysis, and the association was replicated in an independent cohort. A later analysis found that TCR association rates varied across HLA loci, with DRB1 alleles showing the most associated TCRs and HLA-C alleles the fewest. When HLA alleles, especially DR and DQ, strongly co-occurred, TCR associations were difficult to assign to individual alleles. For the cohort, immune exposure information was limited to CMV serostatus. Broadly in line with IMGT annotations, most TCR beta V segments showed up in productive rearrangements about 90% or about 30% of the time in an earlier analysis of 587 of the donors. A later analysis found that HLA-associated TCR beta chains were more clonally expanded and had lower generation probabilities than equally common non-associated chains. A further reported finding was that TCR beta sequences accurately predicted the HLA-A and HLA-B alleles for most subjects in the first cohort. Correlated functional status among segregating V segments might reflect linkage disequilibrium, but an unknown experimental factor could not be ruled out. The sequencing pipeline was judged likely to have produced a cluster of highly shared sequence variants as a technical artifact. Sequencing depth was assumed to be roughly uniform across donors in the presence/absence analyses, though that assumption may not hold. In a later analysis, most CMV-associated TCR beta chains were found to appear HLA-restricted, with HLA associations seemingly driven largely by CMV exposure. A few of the identified cytomegalovirus-associated TCR beta chains were confirmed in vitro to be specific for cytomegalovirus antigens.

The sample holds a few counts of this clone. Its specific antigen is unknown. No much larger clonotype is one base removed from it; base qualities were not supplied. The trim is 3 bases for V and 0 bases for J, with a gap of 4 bases between the germline ends. The CDR3 numbers 13 residues from cysteine through phenylalanine. Only the CDR3 portion is preserved as DNA: 39 bases, with reading frame beginning at the first base. CDR1 MRHNA and CDR2 SNTAGT are derived from the germline V gene. Library method: the immunoSEQ multiplex PCR assay. The multiplex PCR relied on a mix of 60 forward primers for TCR Vbeta segments and 13 reverse primers for TCR Jbeta segments. A multiplex PCR assay on genomic DNA amplified the CDR3 region of rearranged TCR beta genes. The Illumina HiSeq System was used to sequence the amplified TCR beta libraries as 87-base-pair reads. Per the authors' processing: Across the 670 or so repertoires, a later analysis counted roughly 84 million unique TCR beta chains, roughly 11 million of which were shared by at least two donors. Raw reads were error-corrected and collapsed into unique sequences by a nearest-neighbor algorithm in which closely related sequences were merged to remove PCR and sequencing errors. Alignment of CDR3 sequences to IMGT reference sequences was used to assign V, D and J gene segments. For a sequence to be retained, a match of at least six nucleotides to both a V gene segment and a J gene segment was required. A rearrangement counted as productive if the CDR3 had no stop codons and remained in frame with V and J, and every other rearrangement counted as non-productive. Following IMGT convention, CDR3 was defined as the stretch from the second conserved V-encoded cysteine to the conserved J-encoded phenylalanine. The earlier analysis of about 500 of the donors excluded sequences that lacked an unambiguous match to a single V gene segment. An earlier analysis of several hundred of the donors classified V segments as functional when productive rearrangements were above 56.7% and as segregating when the standard deviation between donors was above 5%. A statistical classification framework was built to diagnose cytomegalovirus status from the catalog of TCR beta chain sequences. In a later analysis, V and J genes were assigned by comparing TCR nucleotide sequences against IMGT/GENE-DB human TR gene sequences. A later analysis assigned CDR3 sequences and most-parsimonious VDJ recombination scenarios with the TCRdist pipeline. A later analysis defined each TCR beta chain by its CDR3 amino acid sequence plus V-gene family, and excluded reads lacking a unique V-gene family. A later analysis removed nearly 600 highly shared, low-generation-probability nucleotide sequences to deal with suspected cross-contamination and a sequencing artifact. A later analysis calculated a clonal expansion index for each public chain from normalized within-repertoire ranks of inferred template counts. In a later analysis, generation probabilities were computed with a VDJ recombination model fitted to out-of-frame rearrangements, and the resulting probabilities were checked against IGoR. In a later analysis, hypergeometric tests were used to score TCR-TCR, TCR-HLA and TCR-CMV co-occurrence, with a repertoire-size bias correction applied to TCR pairs. False discovery rates were estimated in a later analysis by permuting HLA or CMV assignments 20 times. In a later analysis, co-occurring TCRs were grouped with DBSCAN, and TCRdist sequence similarity was added when clustering was performed within HLA-allele-positive subsets. Co-occurrence clustering excluded repertoires with fewer than 30,000 or more than 120,000 public chains, plus five with anomalous nucleotide sharing. TCRdb re-hosts the immuneACCESS table, in-frame sequences only. Its copies lack some clones; in the studies checked, an unresolved V gene accounts for under half of them, and the cause for the rest is not known. D and trimming were read from the DNA, whereas the V and J calls and clone size are those reported in that table. The sample yields 140,000 or so clones; about a tenth were counted once. The ten largest clones take up less than 2% of the sample.

The cohort was made up of about 670 healthy bone marrow donors. At the time of sampling, every cohort member was nominally healthy, though immune exposures that went unrecorded were likely present. The donor tested CMV seronegative and was one of the 352 seronegative cohort members. A peripheral blood sample was collected from each donor, and TCR beta sequencing was performed on peripheral blood mononuclear cells. Genomic DNA was extracted from the blood cell samples with the Qiagen DNeasy Blood Extraction Kit. The V and J segments used are TRBV6-4 and TRBJ2-3, with no D gene named confidently. This sequence was found in a male donor in good health and CMV-seronegative. Sequenced material: PBMCs. The sequenced DNA: TGTGCCAGCAGTGATTATAGCACAGATACGCAGTATTTT. Its translation reads: CASSDYSTDTQYF.